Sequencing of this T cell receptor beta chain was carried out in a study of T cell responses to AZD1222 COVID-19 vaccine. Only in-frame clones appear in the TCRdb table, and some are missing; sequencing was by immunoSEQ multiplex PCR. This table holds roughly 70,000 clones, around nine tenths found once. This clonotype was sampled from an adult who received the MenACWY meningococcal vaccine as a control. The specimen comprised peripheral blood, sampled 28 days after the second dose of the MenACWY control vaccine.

The CDR3 DNA reads TGTGCCAGCAGCTTTACCGGGACAGACAATCAGCCCCAGCATTTT. Amino acids: CASSFTGTDNQPQHF. The chain employs TRBV7-9 and TRBJ1-5; 7 nucleotides line up with TRBD1. Germline CDR1 SEHNR, CDR2 FQNEAQ (reference sequence). Germline trimming cut 3 bases from V and 3 bases from J; bases unmatched to any gene: 5. There are 15 residues in the CDR3.